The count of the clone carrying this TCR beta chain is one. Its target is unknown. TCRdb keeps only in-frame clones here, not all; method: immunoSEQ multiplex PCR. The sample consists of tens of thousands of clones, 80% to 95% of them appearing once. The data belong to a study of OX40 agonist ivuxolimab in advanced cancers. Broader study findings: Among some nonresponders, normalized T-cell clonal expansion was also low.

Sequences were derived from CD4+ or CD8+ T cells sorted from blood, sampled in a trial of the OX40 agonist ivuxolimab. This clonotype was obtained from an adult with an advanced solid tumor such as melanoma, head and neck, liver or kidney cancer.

The CDR3 DNA is TGTGCCAGCAGTTTTCCAGGGTTGGCTGAAGCTTTCTTT. Protein sequence: CASSFPGLAEAFF. The V gene is TRBV28, the J gene TRBJ1-1; a possible D gene is TRBD1 (5 bases). The V end was cut by 3 bases, the J end by 6 bases, with 11 bases between. In germline, CDR1 is MDHEN, CDR2 SYDVKM. The CDR3 covers 13 residues. The full variable domain, rest sourced from reference TRBV28 and TRBJ1-1, is DVKVTQSSRYLVKRTGEKVFLECVQDMDHENMFWYRQDPGLGLRLIYFSYDVKMKEKGDIPEGYSVSREKKERFSLILESASTNQTSMYLCASSFPGLAEAFFGQGTRLTVV.